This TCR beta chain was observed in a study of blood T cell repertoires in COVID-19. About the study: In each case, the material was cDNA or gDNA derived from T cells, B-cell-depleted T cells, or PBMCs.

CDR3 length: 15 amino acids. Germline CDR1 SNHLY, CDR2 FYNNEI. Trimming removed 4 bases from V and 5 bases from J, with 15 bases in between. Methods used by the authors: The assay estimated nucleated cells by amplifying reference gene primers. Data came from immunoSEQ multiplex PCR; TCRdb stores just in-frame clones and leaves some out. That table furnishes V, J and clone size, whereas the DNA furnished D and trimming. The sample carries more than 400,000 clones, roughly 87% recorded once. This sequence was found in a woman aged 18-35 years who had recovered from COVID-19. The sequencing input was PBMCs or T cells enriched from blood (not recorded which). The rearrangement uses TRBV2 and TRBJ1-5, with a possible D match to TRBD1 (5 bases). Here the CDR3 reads CASSAQGEGDQPQHF. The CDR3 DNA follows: TGTGCCAGCAGTGCCCAGGGCGAAGGTGATCAGCCCCAGCATTTT.